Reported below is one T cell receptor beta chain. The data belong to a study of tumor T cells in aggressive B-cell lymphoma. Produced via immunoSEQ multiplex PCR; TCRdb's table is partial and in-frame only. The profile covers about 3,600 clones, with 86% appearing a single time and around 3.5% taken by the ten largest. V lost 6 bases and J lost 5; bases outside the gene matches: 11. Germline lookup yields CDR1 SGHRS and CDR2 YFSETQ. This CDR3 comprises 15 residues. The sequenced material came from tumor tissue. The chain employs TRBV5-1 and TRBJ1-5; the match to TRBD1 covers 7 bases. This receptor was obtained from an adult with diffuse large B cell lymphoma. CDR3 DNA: TGCGCCAGCATAAAACAGGGGATGGGTCATCAGCCCCAGCATTTT. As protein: CASIKQGMGHQPQHF.